These 20 T cell receptor beta chains originate from one sample sequenced in a study of T cell responses to AZD1222 COVID-19 vaccine. The assay was immunoSEQ multiplex PCR, and TCRdb's table has in-frame clones only and misses some. The sample has about 100,000 clones, 85% to 90% seen once. The specimen was peripheral blood, collected on day 0 of AZD1222 vaccination. Source of these receptors: an adult in good health.

This chain joins TRBV30 and TRBJ2-3, with D uncertain. Trimming stripped 2 bases from V and 4 bases from J, with 10 bases between. The germline V gene encodes CDR1 GTSNPN and CDR2 SVGIG (reference sequence). The CDR3 runs 13 residues. CDR3 sequence (DNA): TGTGCCTGGAGTAGGCCTTTAGCAGATACGCAGTATTTT. It translates to CAWSRPLADTQYF.

The chain has TRBV4-1 and TRBJ1-4; D is undetermined. Germline V gene data show CDR1 as MGHRA and CDR2 as YSYEKL. V gave up 1 base and J gave up 1 base, with 10 bases separating them. The CDR3 contains 16 residues. In nucleotides, the CDR3 is TGCGCCAGCAGCCAAGTCCCCGGGGAAACTAATGAAAAACTGTTTTTT. Amino acid sequence: CASSQVPGETNEKLFF.

This rearrangement joins TRBV5-4 to TRBJ1-5, with D unclear. The CDR3 extends over 12 amino acids. Deletions cut 2 bases from V and 4 bases from J, with 4 bases between. CDR1 is SGHNT and CDR2 is YYREEE in the germline V gene (reference sequence). The CDR3 nucleotides are TGTGCCAGCAGCTTCGGTAATCAGCCCCAGCATTTT. It specifies CASSFGNQPQHF.

The rearrangement links TRBV6-5 to TRBJ1-2; tentative D call: TRBD1 (6 bases). Germline CDR1 reads MNHEY; CDR2 reads SVGAGI. The CDR3 is 11 residues long. The V and J ends lost 8 bases and 4 bases respectively, with 8 bases between them. CDR3 residues: CASGRGYGYTF. As DNA, the CDR3 is TGTGCCAGCGGCAGGGGCTATGGCTACACCTTC.

The gene calls are TRBV5-1 and TRBJ2-5; 8 nucleotides line up with TRBD2. The germline CDR1 and CDR2 sequences are SGHRS and YFSETQ. The V and J ends lost 3 bases and 5 bases, in that order; junction bases with no gene match: 6. CDR3 length equals 14 residues. CDR3 nucleotides: TGCGCCAGCAGCTCAGCGGGGGATTTGGAGACCCAGTACTTC. This gives the protein CASSSAGDLETQYF.

The chain joins TRBV5-4 to TRBJ2-3; 7 positions agree with TRBD2. In germline, CDR1 is SGHNT, CDR2 YYREEE (reference sequence). The CDR3 is made up of 15 amino acids. The V gene end was trimmed by 5 bases and the J gene end by 6 bases; junction bases not matched to a gene: 12. The CDR3 is CASSRDYILIDTQYF. The CDR3 DNA reads TGTGCCAGCAGTCGGGACTATATTTTGATTGATACGCAGTATTTT. The whole variable domain, remainder taken from reference TRBV5-4 and TRBJ2-3, is ETGVTQSPTHLIKTRGQQVTLRCSSQSGHNTVSWYQQALGQGPQFIFQYYREEENGRGNFPPRFSGLQFPNYSSELNVNALELDDSALYLCASSRDYILIDTQYFGPGTRLTVL.

The J gene is TRBJ2-5, the V gene TRBV3-1 (or the pseudogene TRBV3-2), with 7 bases lining up with TRBD2. Trimming cost V 4 bases and J 2 bases; bases outside gene matches: 13. The CDR3 has 17 residues. Germline V CDR1 and CDR2: LGHDT, YNNKEL (reference sequence). The CDR3, as DNA: TGTGCCAGCAGCCGTTCGGGACGACCGGGGGGACAAGAGACCCAGTACTTC. Protein product: CASSRSGRPGGQETQYF.

J is TRBJ2-7 and V is TRBV18; 10 nucleotides agree with TRBD2. This CDR3 has 15 amino acids. Germline V gene lookup returns CDR1 KGHSH and CDR2 LQKENI. V lost 3 bases to trimming and J lost 4 bases; unmatched junction nucleotides: 6. The CDR3 nucleotides read TGTGCCAGCTCACCCGGAAGTAGCGGGAGGTACGAGCAGTACTTC. Its protein product is CASSPGSSGRYEQYF. The whole variable domain, filled in from reference TRBV18 and TRBJ2-7, reads NAGVMQNPRHLVRRRGQEARLRCSPMKGHSHVYWYRQLPEEGLKFMVYLQKENIIDESGMPKERFSAEFPKEGPSILRIQQVVRGDSAAYFCASSPGSSGRYEQYFGPGTRLTVT.

The rearrangement links TRBV4-3 to TRBJ1-5; D is perhaps TRBD1 (5 bases). V lost 0 bases and J lost 5, with 14 bases in between. The CDR3 runs to 16 residues. Germline CDR1 reads LGHNA; CDR2 reads YSLEER. This CDR3 reads CASSQDITRGDQPQHF. In DNA, the CDR3 is TGCGCCAGCAGCCAAGATATTACGAGGGGCGATCAGCCCCAGCATTTT.

The CDR3 loop is CASSPAGTLSPLPLHF. The CDR3 region has the DNA TGTGCCAGCTCACCAGCCGGAACGCTATCCCCGTTACCCCTCCACTTT. V usage is TRBV18 and J usage is TRBJ1-6; D gene ambiguous. CDR3 length equals 16 residues. V was trimmed by 2 bases and J by 12 bases, leaving 20 bases between them. Germline CDR1 KGHSH, CDR2 LQKENI.

The genes are TRBV28 and TRBJ1-2, with TRBD1 identical over 7 bases. The CDR3 loop spans 15 amino acids. CDR1 MDHEN and CDR2 SYDVKM come from the germline V gene. The trim removed 4 bases at V and 0 bases at J, leaving 5 bases unmatched. The chain's CDR3 is CASSSAGGSNYGYTF. CDR3 coding DNA: TGTGCCAGCAGTTCAGCAGGGGGGTCTAACTATGGCTACACCTTC.

The genes are TRBV29-1 and TRBJ1-2; 7 nucleotides match TRBD1. The CDR3 is made up of 13 amino acids. CDR1 is SQVTM, CDR2 ANQGSEA, per germline. Trimming removed 4 bases from V and 1 base from J; junction bases left unmatched: 3. DNA of the CDR3: TGCAGCGTTGCGGACAGGTTTAACTATGGCTACACCTTC. Protein product: CSVADRFNYGYTF.

The chain employs TRBV6-5 and TRBJ2-1; D is perhaps TRBD2 (5 bases). This CDR3 is built from 13 residues. Germline V gives CDR1 MNHEY, CDR2 SVGAGI. V was shortened by 2 bases and J by 13 bases, with 15 bases between the two germline ends. The CDR3 reads CASSYTGVAGQFF. The DNA for the CDR3 is TGTGCCAGCAGTTACACCGGGGTGGCCGGCCAGTTCTTC.

The chain has TRBV5-1 and TRBJ2-7; TRBD1 matches 7 bases. CDR3 length: 15 residues. Germline V lookup: CDR1 SGHRS, CDR2 YFSETQ. V shed 4 bases, J shed 2 bases, and the junction held 9 bases outside the gene matches. The DNA of the CDR3 is TGCGCCAGCAGCCCGAGATACAGGGGCGCCTACGAGCAGTACTTC. It translates to CASSPRYRGAYEQYF.

J is TRBJ1-1 and V is TRBV5-1; D is unresolved. Deletions cut 5 bases from V and 0 bases from J, with 17 bases between. This CDR3 contains 16 residues. Germline CDR1 and CDR2: SGHRS and YFSETQ. Here the CDR3 reads CASRSRPASLNTEAFF. The CDR3 DNA reads TGCGCCAGCAGATCTAGACCGGCTTCGTTGAACACTGAAGCTTTCTTT.

V is TRBV11-3 and J is TRBJ2-1; D is unresolved. Trimming cost V 5 bases and J 3 bases, with 2 bases left between them. Germline lookup yields CDR1 SGHNT and CDR2 YENEEA. The CDR3 sequence is 11 residues long. The CDR3 nucleotides are TGTGCCAGCAGCGGCTACAATGAGCAGTTCTTC. Translated: CASSGYNEQFF.

The genes are TRBV6-5 and TRBJ1-2, with D uncertain. Germline CDR1 is MNHEY and CDR2 is SVGAGI. Deletions cut 6 bases from V and 4 bases from J, with 9 bases between. The CDR3 has 12 amino acids. CDR3 in DNA: TGTGCCAGCAGCGAGTTGGGCTATGGCTACACCTTC. Translated: CASSELGYGYTF.

This clone was observed a single time. The chain employs TRBV29-1 and TRBJ2-2; 7 bases line up with TRBD1. CDR1 is SQVTM, CDR2 ANQGSEA, per germline. V lost 7 bases, J lost 2 bases, and 7 bases stayed unmatched. The CDR3 is 14 amino acids. The CDR3 DNA sequence: TGCAGCGCCCGCAGGGGGACAAACACCGGGGAGCTGTTTTTT. Translating gives CSARRGTNTGELFF.

The rearrangement links TRBV7-9 to TRBJ2-1, with TRBD1 as a possible D gene (5 bases). From germline, CDR1 is SEHNR and CDR2 FQNEAQ (reference sequence). The CDR3 spans 16 residues. The V and J ends lost 5 bases and 5 bases respectively, with 19 bases between them. The CDR3 spells CASSPVFGAAHNEQFF. The CDR3, as DNA: TGTGCCAGCAGCCCAGTGTTTGGGGCAGCACACAATGAGCAGTTCTTC.

The rearrangement uses TRBV29-1 and TRBJ1-1; TRBD1 matches 8 bases. Germline CDR1 reads SQVTM; CDR2 reads ANQGSEA. This CDR3 comprises 12 residues. The DNA of the CDR3 is TGCTCCTCGACAGGGGCCCACACTGAAGCTTTCTTT. This gives the protein CSSTGAHTEAFF.